The T cell receptor beta chain under discussion was sequenced for a study of beta chain features in type 1 diabetes. Reverse transcribing all isolated RNA meant expressed TCRB transcripts were sequenced. Measured with immunoSEQ multiplex PCR; TCRdb has only the in-frame clones, and not every one. The data contain 300,000 to 350,000 clones, about 14% of them seen just once; the ten biggest clones take up around 0.016%. About this clone: The antigen remains undetermined.

The study's findings and limits: The study found moderately but significantly shorter TCRB CDR3s in all four CD4+ subsets of Type 1 diabetes patients.

The CDR3 consists of 14 residues. Germline lookup yields CDR1 MNHEY and CDR2 SMNVEV (reference sequence). The germline V and J ends were trimmed by 6 bases and 2 bases, with 11 bases remaining between them. V gene TRBV27 combines with J gene TRBJ2-1, with D maybe TRBD1 (5 bases). Sequencing input: naive CD4+ T cells from blood. The receptor comes from a woman between 18 and 29 years old with type 1 diabetes. The CDR3 region is CASSGRVTYNEQFF. The DNA of the CDR3 is TGTGCCAGCAGCGGCAGGGTCACCTACAATGAGCAGTTCTTC.